Here is one T cell receptor (beta chain) with its context. A far larger clone lies a single base away; this is likely a read error. This specimen includes other DNA sequences encoding the same CDR3. These data come from a study of shared clonotypes between healthy human individuals. The germline V and J ends were trimmed by 4 bases and 1 base, with 11 bases remaining between them. The germline gives CDR1 SGHTA, CDR2 FQGNSA. The CDR3 consists of 14 residues. Every unsorted PBMC PCR replicate was loaded with about 290 ng DNA, around 30,000 T cell genomes. Some clones are missing from TCRdb's copy, which holds only in-frame ones; the method was immunoSEQ multiplex PCR. The data hold 450,000 to 500,000 clones, with 81% observed a single time.

The specimen sequenced was PBMCs. The gene calls are TRBV7-2 and TRBJ2-7; D is perhaps TRBD1 (5 bases). This TCR derives from a woman aged 40 to 55 in good health. Some clones in this sample may be carry-over from other donors' samples. This CDR3 reads CASSSQGTSYEQYF. CDR3 DNA: TGTGCCAGCAGCTCGCAGGGTACGTCCTACGAGCAGTACTTC. The variable domain in full, completed from reference TRBV7-2 and TRBJ2-7, reads GAGVSQSPSNKVTEKGKDVELRCDPISGHTALYWYRQSLGQGLEFLIYFQGNSAPDKSGLPSDRFSAERTGGSVSTLTIQRTQQEDSAVYLCASSSQGTSYEQYFGPGTRLTVT.